This TCR beta chain originates from a study of OX40 agonist ivuxolimab in advanced cancers. The study's findings and limits: In a subset of nonresponders, normalized T-cell clonal expansion was also low.

The protocol was immunoSEQ multiplex PCR, while the TCRdb copy is restricted to in-frame clones and leaves out a portion. Of about 73,000 clones listed, around nine tenths are singletons. This CDR3 comprises 15 residues. Trimming cost V 4 bases and J 1 base; bases outside gene matches: 4. The germline CDR1 and CDR2 sequences are MNHNS and SASEGT. With regard to this clone: Its antigen remains unidentified.

The sequence was collected from an adult with an advanced solid tumor such as melanoma, head and neck, liver or kidney cancer. Sample: CD4+ or CD8+ T cells sorted from blood, taken in a trial of the OX40 agonist ivuxolimab. V and J are TRBV6-1 and TRBJ1-5; 7 bases line up with TRBD1. In DNA form, the CDR3 reads TGTGCCAGCAGTGGGGGACAGAGGAGCAATCAGCCCCAGCATTTT. Residues: CASSGGQRSNQPQHF.